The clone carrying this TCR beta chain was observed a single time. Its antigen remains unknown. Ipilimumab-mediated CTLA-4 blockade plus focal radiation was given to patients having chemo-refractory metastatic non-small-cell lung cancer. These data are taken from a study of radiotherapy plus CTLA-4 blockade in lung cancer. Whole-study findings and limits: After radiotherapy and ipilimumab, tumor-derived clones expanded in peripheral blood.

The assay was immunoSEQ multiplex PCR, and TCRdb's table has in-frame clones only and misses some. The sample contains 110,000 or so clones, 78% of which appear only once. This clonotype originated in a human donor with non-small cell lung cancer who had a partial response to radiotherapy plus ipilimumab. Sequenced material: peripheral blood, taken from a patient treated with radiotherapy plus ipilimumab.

CDR3 sequence: CASSLLAPVASEAFF. The CDR3 nucleotides are TGTGCCAGCAGCCTTCTTGCCCCAGTGGCCTCTGAAGCTTTCTTT. The V gene is TRBV28, the J gene TRBJ1-1; the D is unclear. The length of the CDR3 is 15 residues. V was shortened by 6 bases and J by 6 bases, with 20 bases between the two germline ends. Germline CDR1 MDHEN, CDR2 SYDVKM.